These 20 T cell receptor beta chains originate from one sample sequenced in a study of T-cell reconstitution after alpha-beta-depleted transplantation in children. Preparation of the TCRbeta library was carried out with unique molecular identifiers. TCRdb reanalysed the PCR reads using MiXCR and keeps one entry per CDR3 protein. Here the sample spans a few hundred thousand distinct CDR3 sequences, approximately 12% being singletons. Sequenced material: PBMCs from the stem cell graft donor, taken from the stem cell graft. The receptors shown here come from a human donor who donated a stem cell graft to a child with combined immunodeficiency.

V usage is TRBV18 and J usage is TRBJ1-6, with 8 bases that match TRBD1. The germline V gene encodes CDR1 KGHSH and CDR2 LQKENI. This CDR3 comprises 13 residues. The ends lost 2 bases at V and 10 bases at J; junction bases unmatched: 1. CDR3 nucleotides: TGTGCCAGCTCACCAGACAGGGGCTCACCCCTCCACTTT. Its translation: CASSPDRGSPLHF.

Details on this clonotype: The junction departs from germline at one end; a sequencing error may be responsible. This chain connects TRBV7-9 to TRBJ2-6, with D perhaps TRBD2 (5 bases). The CDR3 is 16 amino acids. CDR1 and CDR2 (germline): SEHNR, FQNEAQ (reference sequence). The CDR3 nucleotides read TGTGCCAACAGCTTCGAGCGAGGGACTGGGGCCAACGTCCTGACTTTC. Encoded protein: CANSFERGTGANVLTF. The full variable domain, rest sourced from reference TRBV7-9 and TRBJ2-6, is DTGVSQNPRHKITKRGQNVTFRCDPISEHNRLYWYRQTLGQGPEFLTYFQNEAQLEKSRLLSDRFSAERPKGSFSTLEIQRTEQGDSAMYLCANSFERGTGANVLTFGAGSRLTVL.

This clonotype has only a few counts. The chain carries TRBV20-1 and TRBJ2-3; unclear D gene. Per germline, CDR1 DFQATT and CDR2 SNEGSKA (reference sequence). This CDR3 comprises 14 residues. The V and J ends lost 3 bases and 2 bases respectively, with 12 bases between them. CDR3 residues: CSASPGSYTDTQYF. The CDR3 region has the DNA TGCAGTGCTAGCCCTGGGTCCTACACAGATACGCAGTATTTT.

At least ten counts were recorded for this clonotype. V gene TRBV7-3 combines with J gene TRBJ2-3; 14 positions agree with TRBD2. With 2 bases clipped from V and 5 bases from J, the junction kept 9 bases outside the gene matches. CDR3 length equals 18 residues. Germline V gene sequence: CDR1 SGHTA, CDR2 FQGTGA. The CDR3 coding sequence is TGTGCCAGCAGCTTAGGGGTGGGACTAGCGGGAGTCGGAGATACGCAGTATTTT. This translates into CASSLGVGLAGVGDTQYF.

There are a few counts of this clonotype. The chain recombines TRBV20-1 with TRBJ2-1, with 13 bases fitting TRBD2. The length of the CDR3 is 14 residues. J gave up 8 bases and V 3 bases, and 4 bases lay outside the gene matches. Per germline, CDR1 DFQATT and CDR2 SNEGSKA (reference sequence). CDR3 sequence: CSASRLAGGYEQFF. CDR3 coding DNA: TGCAGTGCTAGTCGACTAGCGGGAGGTTATGAGCAGTTCTTC.

In its sample, this clonotype was seen many times. This chain links TRBV7-2 with TRBJ1-5, with D tentatively TRBD1 (6 bases). This CDR3 region has 14 residues. Germline lookup yields CDR1 SGHTA and CDR2 FQGNSA. Trimming left V 3 bases short and J 2 bases short, with 8 bases between. The DNA for the CDR3 is TGTGCCAGCAGCTTCCGACAGGGCAATCAGCCCCAGCATTTT. The encoded protein is CASSFRQGNQPQHF.

The chain uses TRBV29-1 and TRBJ2-2; unclear D gene. The ends were cut back, 6 bases at V and 7 bases at J, with 15 bases in the middle. Germline CDR1 reads SQVTM; CDR2 reads ANQGSEA. This CDR3 spans 13 amino acids. The CDR3 spells CSVVRGAHGELFF. The CDR3 DNA follows: TGCAGCGTCGTTCGAGGAGCCCACGGGGAGCTGTTTTTT.

This clonotype was recorded at least ten times. V usage is TRBV12-3 or TRBV12-4 and J usage is TRBJ2-2; TRBD1 is a possible D gene (6 bases). This CDR3 comprises 12 residues. Trimming stripped 6 bases from V and 6 bases from J, with 8 bases between. CDR3 residues: CASSQGSGELFF. CDR3 nucleotide sequence: TGTGCCAGCAGCCAGGGGTCCGGGGAGCTGTTTTTT.

This clonotype appeared a few times. This rearrangement joins TRBV5-1 to TRBJ1-4; D might be TRBD1 (5 bases). The CDR3 runs 16 residues. Germline loops: CDR1 SGHRS, CDR2 YFSETQ. Between the trimmed V and J ends, which lost 4 bases and 0 bases, there was a span of 13 bases. CDR3 in amino acids: CASSPGTVATNEKLFF. In DNA, the CDR3 is TGCGCCAGCAGCCCCGGGACCGTTGCAACTAATGAAAAACTGTTTTTT.

This clonotype was observed at least ten times. The chain employs TRBV7-2 and TRBJ2-3; TRBD2 might be the D (5 bases). Trimming shortened V by 1 base and J by 3 bases, and 14 bases separated the two germline ends. Per germline, CDR1 SGHTA and CDR2 FQGNSA. CDR3 length: 16 amino acids. The DNA of the CDR3 is TGTGCCAGCAGCTTAGAGATCTCGAGGAGGACAGATACGCAGTATTTT. Encoded protein: CASSLEISRRTDTQYF.

J is TRBJ1-2 and V is TRBV7-9; TRBD1 aligns across 10 bases. Trimming removed 4 bases from V and 4 bases from J; junction bases left unmatched: 9. Germline V gene data show CDR1 as SEHNR and CDR2 as FQNEAQ (reference sequence). The CDR3 is 16 amino acids. The DNA for the CDR3 is TGTGCCAGCAGCTCCCCTGGGACAGGGGCGAGCTATGGCTACACCTTC. Its protein is CASSSPGTGASYGYTF.

The rearrangement joins TRBV20-1 to TRBJ2-3; D not resolved. Per the germline V gene, CDR1 is DFQATT and CDR2 is SNEGSKA (reference sequence). V gave up 6 bases and J gave up 3 bases, with 13 bases separating them. CDR3 length: 13 residues. In DNA form, the CDR3 reads TGCAGTGCCTTCAACCAGTTGACAGATACGCAGTATTTT. Residues: CSAFNQLTDTQYF.

The chain carries TRBV4-3 and TRBJ1-1, with D perhaps TRBD1 (6 bases). Germline-derived CDR1 and CDR2 are LGHNA and YSLEER. The CDR3 consists of 14 residues. V lost 4 bases and J 2 bases, leaving 11 bases between the germline ends. This CDR3 reads CASSPTRGNTEAFF. The CDR3 nucleotides read TGCGCCAGCAGCCCAACCAGGGGAAACACTGAAGCTTTCTTT.

Ten or more counts support this clonotype. The genes are TRBV12-3 or TRBV12-4 and TRBJ2-2; unclear D gene. V lost 6 bases to trimming and J lost 8 bases, with 19 bases between them. CDR3 length equals 15 residues. Here the CDR3 reads CASSYRARPGGELFF. The CDR3 nucleotides are TGTGCCAGCAGCTATAGAGCGCGTCCTGGAGGGGAGCTGTTTTTT.

This clonotype was observed at least ten times. The chain joins TRBV7-9 to TRBJ2-7; 7 nucleotides line up with TRBD2. This CDR3 is built from 12 residues. Unmatched junction bases numbered 1, after V lost 4 bases and J lost 4 bases. The germline CDR1 and CDR2 sequences are SEHNR and FQNEAQ (reference sequence). CDR3 DNA: TGTGCCAGCAGCTGGGGGGGTTACGAGCAGTACTTC. Protein product: CASSWGGYEQYF.

V gene TRBV21-1 combines with J gene TRBJ2-3; the DNA was not compared with TRBD1, the D call given in the table. TRBV21-1 is a listed pseudogene. This CDR3 spans 16 amino acids. The CDR3 nucleotides read TGTGCCACCCTAACCCGGGACAGGGGGGTCACAGATACGCAGTATTTT. Translated, it gives CATLTRDRGVTDTQYF.

The rearrangement links TRBV4-3 to TRBJ1-3; 8 bases are shared with TRBD1. Germline V gene data show CDR1 as LGHNA and CDR2 as YSLEER. V lost 1 base, J lost 2 bases, and 1 base stayed unmatched. CDR3 length: 15 amino acids. CDR3 loop: CASSQGTGTGNTIYF. The DNA for the CDR3 is TGCGCCAGCAGCCAAGGGACAGGGACTGGAAACACCATATATTTT.

This clonotype was seen a handful of times. The genes are TRBV25-1 and TRBJ2-7; D is unresolved. CDR1 and CDR2 from the germline V gene are MGHDK and SYGVNS. CDR3 length: 12 amino acids. The germline V and J ends were trimmed by 7 bases and 4 bases, with 11 bases remaining between them. CDR3: CASTGMLYEQYF. CDR3 bases: TGTGCCAGCACTGGAATGTTGTACGAGCAGTACTTC.

This clonotype appeared many times. V and J are TRBV3-1 and TRBJ2-3, with 14 nucleotides matching TRBD2. J was trimmed by 6 bases and V by 3 bases; bases with no gene match: 5. Germline lookup yields CDR1 LGHDT and CDR2 YNNKEL (reference sequence). The CDR3 contains 16 residues. The CDR3 sequence: CASSQGTSGSGDTQYF. CDR3 sequence (DNA): TGTGCCAGCAGCCAGGGGACTAGCGGGAGTGGTGATACGCAGTATTTT.

This clonotype turned up a few times. The genes are TRBV12-3 or TRBV12-4 and TRBJ2-3; D is perhaps TRBD1 (6 bases). V lost 7 bases to trimming and J lost 8 bases, with 16 bases between them. The CDR3 loop spans 13 amino acids. CDR3 sequence (DNA): TGTGCCAGCATGGGGGCGGATTGGGGTACGCAGTATTTT. Its protein is CASMGADWGTQYF.